This passage covers 20 T cell receptor beta chains from one sample sequenced in a study of cytomegalovirus exposure and HLA in healthy donors. With 60 Vbeta and 13 Jbeta primers, the PCR was carried out. Sequenced by immunoSEQ multiplex PCR; TCRdb stores in-frame clones only, minus some. The data hold about 150,000 clones, with about 73% observed a single time. Sample: PBMCs. The receptors come from a middle-aged man in good health and CMV-seropositive.

The chain uses TRBV9 and TRBJ1-1, with a tentative D call TRBD1 (5 bases). Germline V lookup: CDR1 SGDLS, CDR2 YYNGEE. The CDR3 is made up of 15 amino acids. Trimming removed 0 bases at V and 5 bases at J, with 14 bases between. CDR3 residues: CASSVVAGRETEAFF. In DNA form, the CDR3 reads TGTGCCAGCAGCGTAGTAGCAGGGCGGGAAACTGAAGCTTTCTTT.

The V and J genes are TRBV6-1 and TRBJ2-3, with 9 bases matching TRBD1. Trimming at V came to 6 bases and at J to 1 base, leaving 5 bases not matched to a gene. Germline CDR1 is MNHNS and CDR2 is SASEGT. CDR3 length: 15 residues. CDR3 amino acids: CASSGGTGRTDTQYF. The CDR3 DNA reads as TGTGCCAGCAGCGGCGGGACAGGGCGCACAGATACGCAGTATTTT.

The chain uses TRBV4-3 and TRBJ2-7; D might be TRBD1 (5 bases). This CDR3 has 16 amino acids. Trimming removed 1 base at V and 0 bases at J, with 13 bases between. CDR1 is LGHNA and CDR2 is YSLEER in the germline V gene. In nucleotides, the CDR3 is TGCGCCAGCAGCCAAGGGATAGGGGCTAGCTCCTACGAGCAGTACTTC. It codes for CASSQGIGASSYEQYF.

This clone was observed a few times. This chain links TRBV19 with TRBJ1-4; maybe TRBD1 (6 bases). CDR3 size: 16 residues. V shed 6 bases and J shed 0 bases, with 14 bases lying between them. Germline V gene data show CDR1 as LNHDA and CDR2 as SQIVND (reference sequence). The CDR3 nucleotides are TGTGCCAGTAGGGACCGGGACATAGCAACTAATGAAAAACTGTTTTTT. Protein: CASRDRDIATNEKLFF.

The V gene is TRBV27, the J gene TRBJ1-2, with TRBD1 as a possible D gene (6 bases). Trimming took off 5 bases at V and 5 bases at J, with 15 bases between the two ends. The CDR3 spans 14 residues. Per the germline V gene, CDR1 is MNHEY and CDR2 is SMNVEV (reference sequence). In nucleotides, the CDR3 is TGTGCCAGCAGTCCCTCCCGGGACATATATGGCTACACCTTC. Residues: CASSPSRDIYGYTF.

This clone appeared a single time. The V call is TRBV4-1, the J call TRBJ1-5; TRBD1 matches 8 bases. The V and J ends lost 4 bases and 6 bases, in that order; junction bases with no gene match: 11. The V gene's germline CDR1 is MGHRA and CDR2 YSYEKL. This CDR3 contains 16 residues. In nucleotides, the CDR3 is TGCGCCAGCAGCCGCTCGACAGGGGAGGTAGTTCAGCCCCAGCATTTT. It yields the protein CASSRSTGEVVQPQHF.

The rearrangement joins TRBV6-5 to TRBJ1-3; maybe TRBD1 (6 bases). CDR3 length: 14 residues. Looked up from germline, CDR1 is MNHEY and CDR2 is SVGAGI. The V end lost 6 bases, the J end lost 0 bases, and 9 bases lay between the germline ends. The CDR3 nucleotides are TGTGCCAGCAGCCCAGGGGCCTCTGGAAACACCATATATTTT. It is translated as CASSPGASGNTIYF.

The CDR3 loop reads CASSLLARGGENGYTF. CDR3 sequence (DNA): TGTGCCAGCAGTTTATTGGCGCGGGGTGGAGAGAATGGCTACACCTTC. This rearrangement joins TRBV28 to TRBJ1-2; D remains unclear. Trimming took 1 base from V and 6 from J, leaving 18 bases between them. The CDR3 loop spans 16 amino acids. Germline loops: CDR1 MDHEN, CDR2 SYDVKM.

The chain carries TRBV6-4 and TRBJ1-1; 8 bases are shared with TRBD1. The CDR3 has 14 residues. V shed 6 bases, J shed 6 bases, and the junction held 9 bases outside the gene matches. CDR1 and CDR2 from the germline V gene are MRHNA and SNTAGT. This CDR3 is CASSRTGSGAEAFF. In DNA, the CDR3 is TGTGCCAGCAGCCGGACAGGGAGTGGCGCTGAAGCTTTCTTT.

The chain is built from TRBV25-1 and TRBJ2-3; perhaps TRBD2 as D (6 bases). The germline V gene encodes CDR1 MGHDK and CDR2 SYGVNS. The CDR3 spans 14 residues. V was pared by 7 bases and J by 2 bases, with 13 bases between. The CDR3 region is CASTSTSYTDTQYF. CDR3 nucleotides: TGTGCCAGCACTTCTACTAGCTACACAGATACGCAGTATTTT.

This chain joins TRBV6-5 and TRBJ2-1; 9 bases are a match to TRBD2. The CDR3 runs to 15 residues. The germline gives CDR1 MNHEY, CDR2 SVGAGI. The V and J ends lost 8 bases and 8 bases, in that order; junction bases with no gene match: 13. CDR3 residues: CASHTAGGAGDEQFF. The CDR3 DNA reads as TGTGCCAGCCATACGGCGGGAGGGGCCGGGGATGAGCAGTTCTTC.

Points on this clone: The germline gene is not matched at one end of the junction; a read error may be the cause. This rearrangement joins TRBV7-9 to TRBJ2-7; D not resolved. This CDR3 comprises 11 residues. The V gene's germline CDR1 is SEHNR and CDR2 FQNEAQ (reference sequence). CDR3 region: CSSSRHYEQYF. Here the CDR3 DNA reads TGTTCCAGCAGCCGACACTACGAGCAGTACTTC.

A remark on this clone: Germline and junction disagree at one end, which may indicate a read error. This chain uses TRBV7-9 with TRBJ1-6; 7 bases align to TRBD1. Germline V CDR1 and CDR2: SEHNR, FQNEAQ (reference sequence). The CDR3 is made up of 15 amino acids. CDR3 coding DNA: TGTTCCAGCAGCCATGGACAGGCCCGAATTCACCCCCTCCACTTT. This gives the protein CSSSHGQARIHPLHF. Based on the CDR3 plus reference TRBV7-9 and TRBJ1-6, the full variable domain is DTGVSQNPRHKITKRGQNVTFRCDPISEHNRLYWYRQTLGQGPEFLTYFQNEAQLEKSRLLSDRFSAERPKGSFSTLEIQRTEQGDSAMYLCSSSHGQARIHPLHFGNGTRLTVT.

The chain recombines TRBV5-5 with TRBJ1-5; D unresolved. Trimming stripped 0 bases from V and 5 bases from J, with 12 bases between. The CDR3 extends over 15 amino acids. Germline assignment: CDR1 SGHKS and CDR2 YYEKEE (reference sequence). As DNA, the CDR3 is TGTGCCAGCAGCTTGGAAGAAGAGGGCTATCAGCCCCAGCATTTT. Its translation is CASSLEEEGYQPQHF.

This clone was observed a single time. The V gene is TRBV6-1, the J gene TRBJ2-2, with TRBD1 matching 8 bases. Germline trimming cut 5 bases from V and 5 bases from J; bases unmatched to any gene: 4. The germline V gene encodes CDR1 MNHNS and CDR2 SASEGT. The CDR3 length is 14 residues. CDR3 amino acids: CASSRQGSTGELFF. The CDR3 DNA reads TGTGCCAGCAGTCGACAGGGGAGTACCGGGGAGCTGTTTTTT.

The rearrangement links TRBV6-5 to TRBJ2-7, with D maybe TRBD1 (6 bases). Deletions cut 6 bases from V and 7 bases from J, with 22 bases between. Germline CDR1 reads MNHEY; CDR2 reads SVGAGI. The CDR3 loop spans 15 amino acids. The CDR3 DNA reads as TGTGCCAGCAGACTAACAGGGACACCTGGTACAGAGCAGTACTTC. This sequence encodes CASRLTGTPGTEQYF.

This chain links TRBV29-1 with TRBJ1-2; D gene ambiguous. The CDR3 is made up of 13 amino acids. V gave up 6 bases and J gave up 6 bases, with 17 bases separating them. Germline V gene lookup returns CDR1 SQVTM and CDR2 ANQGSEA. CDR3 bases: TGCAGCGTCTGGAGGATAGGGTTGGATGGCTACACCTTC. As protein: CSVWRIGLDGYTF.

The chain has TRBV6-5 and TRBJ1-5, with D unresolved. Germline CDR1 is MNHEY and CDR2 is SVGAGI. Trimming removed 0 bases from V and 2 bases from J, with 11 bases in between. The CDR3 is made up of 16 amino acids. The CDR3 protein is CASSYSIAGGNQPQHF. CDR3 coding DNA: TGTGCCAGCAGTTACTCGATAGCCGGGGGCAATCAGCCCCAGCATTTT.

This clone was observed a handful of times. This rearrangement joins TRBV15 to TRBJ1-4, with D possibly TRBD1 on 5 matching bases. The CDR3 totals 14 residues. V was pared by 4 bases and J by 7 bases, with 13 bases between. Germline V lookup: CDR1 LNHNV, CDR2 YYDKDF (reference sequence). The DNA for the CDR3 is TGTGCCACCAGCAAGCAGGGCTCGGGTGAAAAACTGTTTTTT. Its protein product is CATSKQGSGEKLFF.

This sequence joins TRBV7-2 and TRBJ2-7; possible D gene TRBD2, 6 bases. Deletions cut 5 bases from V and 5 bases from J, with 10 bases between. Looked up from germline, CDR1 is SGHTA and CDR2 is FQGNSA. The CDR3 sequence is 12 residues long. CDR3 nucleotides: TGTGCCAGCAGCCCTGGCGGGGACGAGCAGTACTTC. It yields the protein CASSPGGDEQYF.